The subject of this entry is one TCR beta chain. TCRdb keeps only in-frame clones here, not all; method: immunoSEQ multiplex PCR. This sample carries a few hundred thousand clones, 60% to 80% of them seen once, and the ten largest clones take about 12%. This CDR3 comprises 12 residues. CDR1 and CDR2 (germline): SGHNT, YYREEE (reference sequence). Trimming removed 4 bases at V and 10 bases at J, with 12 bases between. The data stem from a study of shared clonotypes between healthy human individuals. The receptor comes from a woman aged 40-49 years in good health. Some clones in this sample may be carry-over from other donors' samples. The rearrangement links TRBV5-4 to TRBJ2-1; unclear D gene. What was sequenced was PBMCs. CDR3 amino acids: CASSPQGEEQFF. The CDR3 nucleotides read TGTGCCAGCAGCCCCCAAGGCGAAGAGCAGTTCTTC. The full variable domain, in which reference TRBV5-4 and TRBJ2-1 provide the parts outside the CDR3, is ETGVTQSPTHLIKTRGQQVTLRCSSQSGHNTVSWYQQALGQGPQFIFQYYREEENGRGNFPPRFSGLQFPNYSSELNVNALELDDSALYLCASSPQGEEQFFGPGTRLTVL.